Listed here are 12 T cell receptor beta chains from one sample, sequenced in a study of cytomegalovirus exposure and HLA in healthy donors (dated by TCRdb to the late 2010s). Library preparation was by the immunoSEQ multiplex PCR assay. For the multiplex PCR, a mixture combining 60 forward primers for TCR Vbeta segments and 13 reverse primers for TCR Jbeta segments was used. In TCRdb, the immuneACCESS table is reduced to in-frame sequences with V and J assigned. These tables do not hold every clone; where another copy was compared, an unresolved V gene accounts for under half, and the others remain unexplained. In all, the sample holds some 130,000 clones, and more than 75% of those were seen once. Roughly 2.3% of the sample comes from the top ten. What was sequenced was PBMCs. Receptors originate from a man aged 25 to 40 in good health and CMV-seronegative.

This sequence joins TRBV4-3 and TRBJ2-6, with D possibly being TRBD2 (6 bases). The CDR3 length is 16 residues. In germline, CDR1 is LGHNA, CDR2 YSLEER. Trimming took 0 bases from V and 2 from J, leaving 8 bases between them. The CDR3 nucleotides are TGCGCCAGCAGCCAAGAAGCGGGCCCTGGGGCCAACGTCCTGACTTTC. Translating it yields CASSQEAGPGANVLTF.

The gene calls are TRBV10-3 and TRBJ2-1; 8 bases fit TRBD2. The CDR3 spans 13 residues. V lost 10 bases and J lost 3; bases outside the gene matches: 5. Per germline, CDR1 ENHRY and CDR2 SYGVKD. Written as DNA, the CDR3 is TGTGCCACGATGGCGGGAGGCTACAATGAGCAGTTCTTC. Protein product: CATMAGGYNEQFF.

The chain couples TRBV7-9 to TRBJ2-5, with 13 bases identical to TRBD2. The CDR3 has 16 residues. J gave up 1 base and V 6 bases, and 5 bases lay outside the gene matches. Germline V CDR1 and CDR2: SEHNR, FQNEAQ (reference sequence). The CDR3 reads CASSSRTSGSQETQYF. Written as DNA, the CDR3 is TGTGCCAGCAGTTCCCGGACTAGCGGGAGCCAAGAGACCCAGTACTTC.

The V and J genes are TRBV7-9 and TRBJ2-7; TRBD2 might be the D (6 bases). This CDR3 is built from 15 residues. Germline V gene lookup returns CDR1 SEHNR and CDR2 FQNEAQ (reference sequence). V shed 5 bases and J shed 4 bases, with 18 bases lying between them. CDR3 in amino acids: CASSPSGTLNYEQYF. The CDR3 DNA reads TGTGCCAGCAGCCCCTCCGGGACTCTCAATTACGAGCAGTACTTC.

The chain carries TRBV15 and TRBJ2-3, with 9 bases matching TRBD1. The CDR3 is 13 residues long. The germline V gene encodes CDR1 LNHNV and CDR2 YYDKDF (reference sequence). The junction had 3 bases not matched to a gene; V was cut back by 5 bases and J by 6 bases. DNA of the CDR3: TGTGCCACCAGCGGACAGGGGTTGGATACGCAGTATTTT. Protein product: CATSGQGLDTQYF. Full variable domain (outside the CDR3, taken from reference TRBV15 and TRBJ2-3): DAMVIQNPRYQVTQFGKPVTLSCSQTLNHNVMYWYQQKSSQAPKLLFHYYDKDFNNEADTPDNFQSRRPNTSFCFLDIRSPGLGDTAMYLCATSGQGLDTQYFGPGTRLTVL.

The V and J genes are TRBV5-1 and TRBJ2-5; 8 nucleotides line up with TRBD2. The closer fit of TRBJ2-7 to the DNA end suggests the J call may be wrong. The germline V gene encodes CDR1 SGHRS and CDR2 YFSETQ. This CDR3 has 16 residues. The CDR3 loop reads CASSLRSSGITHEQYF. The CDR3, as DNA: TGCGCCAGCAGCTTGAGGAGTAGCGGGATTACCCACGAGCAGTACTTC.

This rearrangement joins TRBV19 to TRBJ2-5; D might be TRBD2 (6 bases). CDR1 is LNHDA and CDR2 is SQIVND in the germline V gene (reference sequence). The ends were cut back, 4 bases at V and 9 bases at J, with 15 bases in the middle. The CDR3 is 13 amino acids. CDR3 protein: CASSTTPPGAQYF. The CDR3 bases are TGTGCCAGTAGTACGACACCTCCGGGGGCCCAGTACTTC. Complete variable domain (other parts from reference TRBV19 and TRBJ2-5): DGGITQSPKYLFRKEGQNVTLSCEQNLNHDAMYWYRQDPGQGLRLIYYSQIVNDFQKGDIAEGYSVSREKKESFPLTVTSAQKNPTAFYLCASSTTPPGAQYFGPGTRLLVL.

The chain combines TRBV30 with TRBJ2-4; D is undetermined. Germline V gene sequence: CDR1 GTSNPN, CDR2 SVGIG (reference sequence). The germline V and J ends were trimmed by 5 bases and 0 bases, with 8 bases remaining between them. This CDR3 is built from 13 residues. The CDR3 spells CAWGPLAKNIQYF. The CDR3 nucleotides are TGTGCCTGGGGGCCTCTAGCCAAAAACATTCAGTACTTC. Using reference TRBV30 and TRBJ2-4 for the parts outside the CDR3, the full variable domain is SQTIHQWPATLVQPVGSPLSLECTVEGTSNPNLYWYRQAAGRGLQLLFYSVGIGQISSEVPQNLSASRPQDRQFILSSKKLLLSDSGFYLCAWGPLAKNIQYFGAGTRLSVL.

This chain joins TRBV7-8 and TRBJ1-4; the D is unclear. V shed 0 bases and J shed 1 base, with 3 bases lying between them. Germline V CDR1 and CDR2: SGHVS, FQNEAQ. The CDR3 totals 14 residues. The CDR3 nucleotides read TGTGCCAGCAGCTTAGCTAGAACTAATGAAAAACTGTTTTTT. Amino acids: CASSLARTNEKLFF.

This rearrangement joins TRBV6-5 to TRBJ1-1, with 7 nucleotides matching TRBD1. The CDR3 is made up of 14 amino acids. In germline, CDR1 is MNHEY, CDR2 SVGAGI. Trimming removed 2 bases from V and 4 bases from J; junction bases left unmatched: 4. The DNA for the CDR3 is TGTGCCAGCAGTTACCTGGCAGGGGGCACTGAAGCTTTCTTT. This codes for CASSYLAGGTEAFF.

This chain joins TRBV6-5 and TRBJ2-7, with 7 bases aligning to TRBD1. Germline V lookup: CDR1 MNHEY, CDR2 SVGAGI. V trimming: 2 bases; J trimming: 9 bases; junction bases outside the gene matches: 7. The CDR3 sequence is 13 residues long. The CDR3 coding sequence is TGTGCCAGCAGTTACGTGGGACAGTTCATGCAGTACTTC. This gives the protein CASSYVGQFMQYF.

The chain carries TRBV9 and TRBJ1-4; 9 bases agree with TRBD1. Germline assignment: CDR1 SGDLS and CDR2 YYNGEE. V was clipped by 0 bases and J by 8 bases; unmatched bases: 8. CDR3 size: 16 residues. CDR3 bases: TGTGCCAGCAGCGTAGCCCCGACAGGGGGGACGGAAAAACTGTTTTTT. Encoded protein: CASSVAPTGGTEKLFF.